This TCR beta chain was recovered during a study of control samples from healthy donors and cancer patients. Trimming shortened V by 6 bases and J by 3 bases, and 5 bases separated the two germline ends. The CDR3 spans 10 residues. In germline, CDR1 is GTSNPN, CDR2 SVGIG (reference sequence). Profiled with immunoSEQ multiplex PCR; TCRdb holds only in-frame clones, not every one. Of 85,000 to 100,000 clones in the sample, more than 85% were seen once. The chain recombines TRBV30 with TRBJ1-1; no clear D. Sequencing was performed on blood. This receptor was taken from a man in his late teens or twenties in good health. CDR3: CACTDTEAFF. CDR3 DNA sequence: TGTGCCTGTACGGACACTGAAGCTTTCTTT.